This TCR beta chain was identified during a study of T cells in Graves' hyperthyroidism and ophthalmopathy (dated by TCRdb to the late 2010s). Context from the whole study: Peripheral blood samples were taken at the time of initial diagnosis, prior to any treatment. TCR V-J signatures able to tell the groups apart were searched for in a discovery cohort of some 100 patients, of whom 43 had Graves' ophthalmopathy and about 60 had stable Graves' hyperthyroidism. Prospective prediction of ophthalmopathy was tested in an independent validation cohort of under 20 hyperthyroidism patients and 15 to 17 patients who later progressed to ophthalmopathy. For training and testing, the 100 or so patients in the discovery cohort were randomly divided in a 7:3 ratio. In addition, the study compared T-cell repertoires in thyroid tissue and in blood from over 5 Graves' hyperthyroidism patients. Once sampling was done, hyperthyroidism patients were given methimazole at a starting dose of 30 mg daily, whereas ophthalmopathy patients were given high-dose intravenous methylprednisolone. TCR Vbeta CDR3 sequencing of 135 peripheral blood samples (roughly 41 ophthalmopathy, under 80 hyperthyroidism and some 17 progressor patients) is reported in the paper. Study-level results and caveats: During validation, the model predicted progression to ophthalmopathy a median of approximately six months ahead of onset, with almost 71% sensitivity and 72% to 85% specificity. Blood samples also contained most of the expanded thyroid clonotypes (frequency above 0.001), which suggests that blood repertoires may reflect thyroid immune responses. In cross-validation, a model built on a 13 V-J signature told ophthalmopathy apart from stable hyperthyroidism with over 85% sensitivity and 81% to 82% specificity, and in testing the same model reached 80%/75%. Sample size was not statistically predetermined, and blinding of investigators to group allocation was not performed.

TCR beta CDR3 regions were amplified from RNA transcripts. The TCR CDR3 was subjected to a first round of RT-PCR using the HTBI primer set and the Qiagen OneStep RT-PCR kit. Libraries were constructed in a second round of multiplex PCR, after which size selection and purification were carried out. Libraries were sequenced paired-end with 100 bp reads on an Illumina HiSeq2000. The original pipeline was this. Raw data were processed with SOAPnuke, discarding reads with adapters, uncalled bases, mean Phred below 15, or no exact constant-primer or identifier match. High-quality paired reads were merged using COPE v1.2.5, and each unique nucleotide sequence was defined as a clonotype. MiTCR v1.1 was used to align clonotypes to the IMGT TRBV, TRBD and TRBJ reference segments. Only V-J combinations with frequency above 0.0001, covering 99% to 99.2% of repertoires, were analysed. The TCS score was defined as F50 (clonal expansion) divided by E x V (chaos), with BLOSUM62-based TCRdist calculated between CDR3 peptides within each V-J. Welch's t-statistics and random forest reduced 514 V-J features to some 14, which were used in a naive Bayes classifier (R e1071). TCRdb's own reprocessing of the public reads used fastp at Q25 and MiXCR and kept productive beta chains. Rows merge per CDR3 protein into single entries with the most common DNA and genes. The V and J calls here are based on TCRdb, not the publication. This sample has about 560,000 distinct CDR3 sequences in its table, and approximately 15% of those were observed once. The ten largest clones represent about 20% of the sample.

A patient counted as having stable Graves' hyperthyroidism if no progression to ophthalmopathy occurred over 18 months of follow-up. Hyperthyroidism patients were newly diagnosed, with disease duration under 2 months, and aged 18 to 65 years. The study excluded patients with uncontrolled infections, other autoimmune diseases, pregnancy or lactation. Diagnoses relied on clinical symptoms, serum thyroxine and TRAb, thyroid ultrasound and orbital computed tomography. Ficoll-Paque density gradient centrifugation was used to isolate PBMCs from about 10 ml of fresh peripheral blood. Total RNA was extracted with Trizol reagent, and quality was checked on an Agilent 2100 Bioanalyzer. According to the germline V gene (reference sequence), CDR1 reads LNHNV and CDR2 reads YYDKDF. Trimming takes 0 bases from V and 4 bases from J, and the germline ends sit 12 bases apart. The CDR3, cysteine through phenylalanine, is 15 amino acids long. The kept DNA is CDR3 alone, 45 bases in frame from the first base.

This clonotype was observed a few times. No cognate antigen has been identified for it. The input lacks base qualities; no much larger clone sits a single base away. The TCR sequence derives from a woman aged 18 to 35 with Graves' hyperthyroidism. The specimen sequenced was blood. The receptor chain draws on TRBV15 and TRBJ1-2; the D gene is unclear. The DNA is TGTGCCACCAGCAGAGATGTTTACTCCGGCTATGGCTACACCTTC. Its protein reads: CATSRDVYSGYGYTF.